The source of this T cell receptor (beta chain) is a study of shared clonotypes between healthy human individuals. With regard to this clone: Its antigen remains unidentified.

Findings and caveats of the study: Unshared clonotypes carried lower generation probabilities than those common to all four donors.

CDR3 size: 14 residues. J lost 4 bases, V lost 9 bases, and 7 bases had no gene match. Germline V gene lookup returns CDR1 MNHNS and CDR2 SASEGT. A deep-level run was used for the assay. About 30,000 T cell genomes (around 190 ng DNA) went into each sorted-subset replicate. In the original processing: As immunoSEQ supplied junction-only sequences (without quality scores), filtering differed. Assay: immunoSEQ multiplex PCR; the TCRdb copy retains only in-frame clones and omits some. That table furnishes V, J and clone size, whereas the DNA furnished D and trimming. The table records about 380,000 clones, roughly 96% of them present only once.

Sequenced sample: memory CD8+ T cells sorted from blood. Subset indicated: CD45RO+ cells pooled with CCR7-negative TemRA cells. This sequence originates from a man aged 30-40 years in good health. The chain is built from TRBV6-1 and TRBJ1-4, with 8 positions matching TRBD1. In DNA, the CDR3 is TGTGCCAGTTCCAGGACAGGGAATAATGAAAAACTGTTTTTT. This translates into CASSRTGNNEKLFF.